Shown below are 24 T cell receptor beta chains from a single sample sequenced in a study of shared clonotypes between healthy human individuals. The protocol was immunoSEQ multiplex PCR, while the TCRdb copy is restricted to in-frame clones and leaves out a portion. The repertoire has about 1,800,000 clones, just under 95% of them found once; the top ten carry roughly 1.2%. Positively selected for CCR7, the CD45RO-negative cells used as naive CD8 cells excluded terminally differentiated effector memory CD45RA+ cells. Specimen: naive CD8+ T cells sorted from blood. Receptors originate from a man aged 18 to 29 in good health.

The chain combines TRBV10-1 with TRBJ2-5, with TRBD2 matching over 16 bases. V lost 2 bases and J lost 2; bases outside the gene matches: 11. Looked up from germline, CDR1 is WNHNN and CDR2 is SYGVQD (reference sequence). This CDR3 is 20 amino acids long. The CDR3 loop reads CASSEEGGLAGGPRQETQYF. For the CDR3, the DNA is TGCGCCAGCAGTGAGGAGGGGGGACTAGCGGGAGGGCCGAGGCAAGAGACCCAGTACTTC.

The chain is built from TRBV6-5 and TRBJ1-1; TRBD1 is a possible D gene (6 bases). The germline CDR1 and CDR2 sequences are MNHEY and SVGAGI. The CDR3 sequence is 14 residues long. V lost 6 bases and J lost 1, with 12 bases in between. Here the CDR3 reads CASRKGGTNTEAFF. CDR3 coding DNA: TGTGCCAGCAGAAAGGGGGGCACGAACACTGAAGCTTTCTTT.

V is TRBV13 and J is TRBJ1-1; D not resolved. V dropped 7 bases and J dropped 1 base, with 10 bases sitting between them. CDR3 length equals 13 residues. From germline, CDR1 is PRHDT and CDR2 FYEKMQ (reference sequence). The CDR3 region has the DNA TGTGCCAGCATCCTAGGAGGGAACACTGAAGCTTTCTTT. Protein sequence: CASILGGNTEAFF.

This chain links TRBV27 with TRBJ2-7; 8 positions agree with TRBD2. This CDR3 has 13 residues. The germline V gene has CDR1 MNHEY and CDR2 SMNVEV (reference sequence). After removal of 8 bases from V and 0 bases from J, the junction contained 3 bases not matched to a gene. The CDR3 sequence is CASQGLDSYEQYF. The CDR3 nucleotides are TGTGCCAGCCAGGGACTAGACTCCTACGAGCAGTACTTC.

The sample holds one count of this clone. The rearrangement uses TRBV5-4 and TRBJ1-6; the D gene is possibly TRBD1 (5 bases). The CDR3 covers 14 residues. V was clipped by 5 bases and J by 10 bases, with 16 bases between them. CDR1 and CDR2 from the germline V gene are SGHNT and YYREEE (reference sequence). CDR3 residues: CASSLGPGDSPLHF. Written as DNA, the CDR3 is TGTGCCAGCAGTCTGGGACCGGGGGACTCACCCCTCCACTTT.

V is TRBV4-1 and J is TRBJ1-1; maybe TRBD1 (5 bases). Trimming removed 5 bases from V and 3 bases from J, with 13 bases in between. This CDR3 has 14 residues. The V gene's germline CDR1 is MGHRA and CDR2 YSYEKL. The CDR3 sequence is CASSYAVGDTEAFF. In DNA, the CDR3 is TGCGCCAGCAGCTACGCAGTGGGGGACACTGAAGCTTTCTTT.

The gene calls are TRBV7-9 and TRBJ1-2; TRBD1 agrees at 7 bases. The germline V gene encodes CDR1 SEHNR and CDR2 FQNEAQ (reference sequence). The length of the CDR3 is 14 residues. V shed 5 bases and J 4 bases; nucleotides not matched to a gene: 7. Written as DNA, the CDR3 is TGTGCCAGCAGCGATTTGAGGGGGCCCTATGGCTACACCTTC. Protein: CASSDLRGPYGYTF.

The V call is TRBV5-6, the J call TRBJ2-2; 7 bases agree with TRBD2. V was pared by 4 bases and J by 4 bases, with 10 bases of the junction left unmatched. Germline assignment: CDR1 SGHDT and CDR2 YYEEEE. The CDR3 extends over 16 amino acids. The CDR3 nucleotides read TGTGCCAGCAGCCCCGTCTCGGGGGGTCCCACCGGGGAGCTGTTTTTT. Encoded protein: CASSPVSGGPTGELFF.

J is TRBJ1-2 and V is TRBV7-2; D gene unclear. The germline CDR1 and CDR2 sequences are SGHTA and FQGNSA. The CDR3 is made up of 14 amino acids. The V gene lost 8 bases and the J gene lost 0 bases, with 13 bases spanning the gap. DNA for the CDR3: TGTGCCAGCGCCCCCCCGGGAGCTAACTATGGCTACACCTTC. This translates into CASAPPGANYGYTF.

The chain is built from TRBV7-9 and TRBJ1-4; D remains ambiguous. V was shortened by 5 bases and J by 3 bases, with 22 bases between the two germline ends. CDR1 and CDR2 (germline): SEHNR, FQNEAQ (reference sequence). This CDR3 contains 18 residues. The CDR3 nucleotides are TGTGCCAGCAGCCCCATAGTCGGGGAACGGACCTCTAATGAAAAACTGTTTTTT. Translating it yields CASSPIVGERTSNEKLFF.

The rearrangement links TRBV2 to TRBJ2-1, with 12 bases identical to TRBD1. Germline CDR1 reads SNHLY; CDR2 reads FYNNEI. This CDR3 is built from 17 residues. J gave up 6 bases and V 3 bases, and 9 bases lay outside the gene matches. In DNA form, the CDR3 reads TGTGCCAGCAGTGAGACTCTCCCGGGACAGGGGGCCAATGAGCAGTTCTTC. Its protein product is CASSETLPGQGANEQFF. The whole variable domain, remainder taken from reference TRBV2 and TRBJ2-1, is EPEVTQTPSHQVTQMGQEVILRCVPISNHLYFYWYRQILGQKVEFLVSFYNNEISEKSEIFDDQFSVERPDGSNFTLKIRSTKLEDSAMYFCASSETLPGQGANEQFFGPGTRLTVL.

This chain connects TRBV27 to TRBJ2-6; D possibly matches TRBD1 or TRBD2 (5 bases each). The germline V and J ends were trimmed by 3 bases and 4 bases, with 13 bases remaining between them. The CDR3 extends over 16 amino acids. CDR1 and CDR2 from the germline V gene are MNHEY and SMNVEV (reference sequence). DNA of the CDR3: TGTGCCAGCAGTTTGGGACCCGGGGCCGGGGCCAACGTCCTGACTTTC. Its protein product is CASSLGPGAGANVLTF.

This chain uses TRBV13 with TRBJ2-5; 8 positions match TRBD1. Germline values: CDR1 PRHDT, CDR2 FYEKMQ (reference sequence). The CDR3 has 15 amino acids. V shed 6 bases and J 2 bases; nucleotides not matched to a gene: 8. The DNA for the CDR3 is TGTGCCAGCAGTTACGGGACAGGAAGTCAAGAGACCCAGTACTTC. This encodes CASSYGTGSQETQYF.

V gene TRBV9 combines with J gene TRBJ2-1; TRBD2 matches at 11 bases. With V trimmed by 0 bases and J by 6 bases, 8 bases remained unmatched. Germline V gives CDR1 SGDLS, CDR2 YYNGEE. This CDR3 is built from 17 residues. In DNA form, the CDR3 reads TGTGCCAGCAGCGTAGCTAGCGGGGGGCCCGCGGGCAATGAGCAGTTCTTC. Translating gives CASSVASGGPAGNEQFF.

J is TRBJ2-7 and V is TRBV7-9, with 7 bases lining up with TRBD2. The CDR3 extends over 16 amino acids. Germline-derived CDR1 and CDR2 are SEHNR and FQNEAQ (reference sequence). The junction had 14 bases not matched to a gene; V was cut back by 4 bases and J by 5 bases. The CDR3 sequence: CASSSTRGGRGHEQYF. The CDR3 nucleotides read TGTGCCAGCAGCTCAACCCGCGGCGGGAGAGGCCACGAGCAGTACTTC. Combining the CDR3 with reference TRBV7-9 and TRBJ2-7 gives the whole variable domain DTGVSQNPRHKITKRGQNVTFRCDPISEHNRLYWYRQTLGQGPEFLTYFQNEAQLEKSRLLSDRFSAERPKGSFSTLEIQRTEQGDSAMYLCASSSTRGGRGHEQYFGPGTRLTVT.

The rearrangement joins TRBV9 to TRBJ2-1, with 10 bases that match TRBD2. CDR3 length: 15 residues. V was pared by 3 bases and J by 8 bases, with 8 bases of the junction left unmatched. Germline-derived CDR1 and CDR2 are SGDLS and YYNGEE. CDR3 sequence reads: CASSAGSGGADEQFF. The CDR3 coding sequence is TGTGCCAGCAGCGCCGGGAGCGGGGGGGCTGATGAGCAGTTCTTC.

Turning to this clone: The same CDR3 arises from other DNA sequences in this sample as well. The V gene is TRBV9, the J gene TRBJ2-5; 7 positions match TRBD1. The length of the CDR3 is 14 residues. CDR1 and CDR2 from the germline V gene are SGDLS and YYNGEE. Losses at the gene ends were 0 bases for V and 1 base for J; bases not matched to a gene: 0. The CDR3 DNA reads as TGTGCCAGCAGCGTAGGGGACAGCCAAGAGACCCAGTACTTC. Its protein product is CASSVGDSQETQYF.

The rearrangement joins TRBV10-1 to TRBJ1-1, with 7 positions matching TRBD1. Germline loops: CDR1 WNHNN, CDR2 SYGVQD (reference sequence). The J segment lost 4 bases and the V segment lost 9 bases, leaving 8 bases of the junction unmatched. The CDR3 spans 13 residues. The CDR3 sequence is CASLRGHRTEAFF. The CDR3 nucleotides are TGCGCCAGTCTAAGGGGGCATCGCACTGAAGCTTTCTTT.

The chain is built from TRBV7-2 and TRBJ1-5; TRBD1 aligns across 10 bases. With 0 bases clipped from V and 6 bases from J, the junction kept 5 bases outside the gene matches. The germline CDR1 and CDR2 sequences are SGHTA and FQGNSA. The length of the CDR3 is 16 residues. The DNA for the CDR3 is TGTGCCAGCAGCTTAGCGATTGGACAGGGGGTTCAGCCCCAGCATTTT. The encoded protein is CASSLAIGQGVQPQHF.

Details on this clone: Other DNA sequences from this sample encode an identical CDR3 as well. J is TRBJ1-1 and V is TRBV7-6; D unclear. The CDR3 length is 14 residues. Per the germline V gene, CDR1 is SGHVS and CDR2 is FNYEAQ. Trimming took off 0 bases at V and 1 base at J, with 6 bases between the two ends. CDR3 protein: CASSLAGPNTEAFF. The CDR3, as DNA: TGTGCCAGCAGCTTAGCAGGGCCGAACACTGAAGCTTTCTTT.

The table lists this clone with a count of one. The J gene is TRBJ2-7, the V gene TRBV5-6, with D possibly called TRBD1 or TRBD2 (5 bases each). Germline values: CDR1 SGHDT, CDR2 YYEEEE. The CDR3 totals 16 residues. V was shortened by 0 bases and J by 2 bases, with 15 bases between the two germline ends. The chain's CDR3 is CASSLGTRDPPYEQYF. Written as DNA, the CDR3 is TGTGCCAGCAGCTTGGGGACCCGGGACCCGCCCTACGAGCAGTACTTC.

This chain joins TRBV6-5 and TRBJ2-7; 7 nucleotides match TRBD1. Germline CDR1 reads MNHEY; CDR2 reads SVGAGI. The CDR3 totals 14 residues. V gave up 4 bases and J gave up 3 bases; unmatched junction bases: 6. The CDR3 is CASSFYRGSYEQYF. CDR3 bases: TGTGCCAGCAGTTTTTACAGGGGCAGCTACGAGCAGTACTTC.

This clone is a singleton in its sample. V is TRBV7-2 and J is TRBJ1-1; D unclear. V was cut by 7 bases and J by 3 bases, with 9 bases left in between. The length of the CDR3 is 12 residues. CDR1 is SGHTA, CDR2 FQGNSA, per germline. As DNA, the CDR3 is TGTGCCAGCACCCCCTGGGACACTGAAGCTTTCTTT. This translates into CASTPWDTEAFF.

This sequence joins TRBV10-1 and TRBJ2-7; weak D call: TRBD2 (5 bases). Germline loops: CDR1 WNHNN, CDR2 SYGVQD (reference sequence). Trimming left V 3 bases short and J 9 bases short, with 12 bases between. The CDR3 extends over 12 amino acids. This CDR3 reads CASSEIGDRQYF. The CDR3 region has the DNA TGCGCCAGCAGTGAAATCGGGGATAGGCAGTACTTC.